This T cell receptor (beta chain) was sequenced in a study of CD8+ T cells in alopecia areata. The study's findings and limits: It was observed that many expanded lesional clones persisted in scalp and blood during tofacitinib.

Reverse transcribed after extraction, RNA yielded cDNA as the sequencing template. Profiled with immunoSEQ multiplex PCR; TCRdb holds only in-frame clones, not every one. The sample has approximately 210,000 clones, less than 65% seen once. This clone was counted only a few times. Its target is unknown. V dropped 3 bases and J dropped 1; count of bases not matched to a gene: 7. This CDR3 has 16 amino acids. CDR1 and CDR2 (germline): SEHNR, FQNEAQ (reference sequence). The treatment denotes: oral pan-JAK inhibitor, 5-10 mg twice daily. The clonotype comes from a human donor with alopecia areata. The source material was CD4+ T cells sorted from blood, sampled at week 4, from a patient treated with tofacitinib. The J gene is TRBJ1-1, the V gene TRBV7-9, with 8 bases aligning to TRBD1. This chain's CDR3 is CASSFTAGQGNTEAFF. CDR3 bases: TGTGCCAGCAGCTTTACGGCTGGACAGGGGAACACTGAAGCTTTCTTT.